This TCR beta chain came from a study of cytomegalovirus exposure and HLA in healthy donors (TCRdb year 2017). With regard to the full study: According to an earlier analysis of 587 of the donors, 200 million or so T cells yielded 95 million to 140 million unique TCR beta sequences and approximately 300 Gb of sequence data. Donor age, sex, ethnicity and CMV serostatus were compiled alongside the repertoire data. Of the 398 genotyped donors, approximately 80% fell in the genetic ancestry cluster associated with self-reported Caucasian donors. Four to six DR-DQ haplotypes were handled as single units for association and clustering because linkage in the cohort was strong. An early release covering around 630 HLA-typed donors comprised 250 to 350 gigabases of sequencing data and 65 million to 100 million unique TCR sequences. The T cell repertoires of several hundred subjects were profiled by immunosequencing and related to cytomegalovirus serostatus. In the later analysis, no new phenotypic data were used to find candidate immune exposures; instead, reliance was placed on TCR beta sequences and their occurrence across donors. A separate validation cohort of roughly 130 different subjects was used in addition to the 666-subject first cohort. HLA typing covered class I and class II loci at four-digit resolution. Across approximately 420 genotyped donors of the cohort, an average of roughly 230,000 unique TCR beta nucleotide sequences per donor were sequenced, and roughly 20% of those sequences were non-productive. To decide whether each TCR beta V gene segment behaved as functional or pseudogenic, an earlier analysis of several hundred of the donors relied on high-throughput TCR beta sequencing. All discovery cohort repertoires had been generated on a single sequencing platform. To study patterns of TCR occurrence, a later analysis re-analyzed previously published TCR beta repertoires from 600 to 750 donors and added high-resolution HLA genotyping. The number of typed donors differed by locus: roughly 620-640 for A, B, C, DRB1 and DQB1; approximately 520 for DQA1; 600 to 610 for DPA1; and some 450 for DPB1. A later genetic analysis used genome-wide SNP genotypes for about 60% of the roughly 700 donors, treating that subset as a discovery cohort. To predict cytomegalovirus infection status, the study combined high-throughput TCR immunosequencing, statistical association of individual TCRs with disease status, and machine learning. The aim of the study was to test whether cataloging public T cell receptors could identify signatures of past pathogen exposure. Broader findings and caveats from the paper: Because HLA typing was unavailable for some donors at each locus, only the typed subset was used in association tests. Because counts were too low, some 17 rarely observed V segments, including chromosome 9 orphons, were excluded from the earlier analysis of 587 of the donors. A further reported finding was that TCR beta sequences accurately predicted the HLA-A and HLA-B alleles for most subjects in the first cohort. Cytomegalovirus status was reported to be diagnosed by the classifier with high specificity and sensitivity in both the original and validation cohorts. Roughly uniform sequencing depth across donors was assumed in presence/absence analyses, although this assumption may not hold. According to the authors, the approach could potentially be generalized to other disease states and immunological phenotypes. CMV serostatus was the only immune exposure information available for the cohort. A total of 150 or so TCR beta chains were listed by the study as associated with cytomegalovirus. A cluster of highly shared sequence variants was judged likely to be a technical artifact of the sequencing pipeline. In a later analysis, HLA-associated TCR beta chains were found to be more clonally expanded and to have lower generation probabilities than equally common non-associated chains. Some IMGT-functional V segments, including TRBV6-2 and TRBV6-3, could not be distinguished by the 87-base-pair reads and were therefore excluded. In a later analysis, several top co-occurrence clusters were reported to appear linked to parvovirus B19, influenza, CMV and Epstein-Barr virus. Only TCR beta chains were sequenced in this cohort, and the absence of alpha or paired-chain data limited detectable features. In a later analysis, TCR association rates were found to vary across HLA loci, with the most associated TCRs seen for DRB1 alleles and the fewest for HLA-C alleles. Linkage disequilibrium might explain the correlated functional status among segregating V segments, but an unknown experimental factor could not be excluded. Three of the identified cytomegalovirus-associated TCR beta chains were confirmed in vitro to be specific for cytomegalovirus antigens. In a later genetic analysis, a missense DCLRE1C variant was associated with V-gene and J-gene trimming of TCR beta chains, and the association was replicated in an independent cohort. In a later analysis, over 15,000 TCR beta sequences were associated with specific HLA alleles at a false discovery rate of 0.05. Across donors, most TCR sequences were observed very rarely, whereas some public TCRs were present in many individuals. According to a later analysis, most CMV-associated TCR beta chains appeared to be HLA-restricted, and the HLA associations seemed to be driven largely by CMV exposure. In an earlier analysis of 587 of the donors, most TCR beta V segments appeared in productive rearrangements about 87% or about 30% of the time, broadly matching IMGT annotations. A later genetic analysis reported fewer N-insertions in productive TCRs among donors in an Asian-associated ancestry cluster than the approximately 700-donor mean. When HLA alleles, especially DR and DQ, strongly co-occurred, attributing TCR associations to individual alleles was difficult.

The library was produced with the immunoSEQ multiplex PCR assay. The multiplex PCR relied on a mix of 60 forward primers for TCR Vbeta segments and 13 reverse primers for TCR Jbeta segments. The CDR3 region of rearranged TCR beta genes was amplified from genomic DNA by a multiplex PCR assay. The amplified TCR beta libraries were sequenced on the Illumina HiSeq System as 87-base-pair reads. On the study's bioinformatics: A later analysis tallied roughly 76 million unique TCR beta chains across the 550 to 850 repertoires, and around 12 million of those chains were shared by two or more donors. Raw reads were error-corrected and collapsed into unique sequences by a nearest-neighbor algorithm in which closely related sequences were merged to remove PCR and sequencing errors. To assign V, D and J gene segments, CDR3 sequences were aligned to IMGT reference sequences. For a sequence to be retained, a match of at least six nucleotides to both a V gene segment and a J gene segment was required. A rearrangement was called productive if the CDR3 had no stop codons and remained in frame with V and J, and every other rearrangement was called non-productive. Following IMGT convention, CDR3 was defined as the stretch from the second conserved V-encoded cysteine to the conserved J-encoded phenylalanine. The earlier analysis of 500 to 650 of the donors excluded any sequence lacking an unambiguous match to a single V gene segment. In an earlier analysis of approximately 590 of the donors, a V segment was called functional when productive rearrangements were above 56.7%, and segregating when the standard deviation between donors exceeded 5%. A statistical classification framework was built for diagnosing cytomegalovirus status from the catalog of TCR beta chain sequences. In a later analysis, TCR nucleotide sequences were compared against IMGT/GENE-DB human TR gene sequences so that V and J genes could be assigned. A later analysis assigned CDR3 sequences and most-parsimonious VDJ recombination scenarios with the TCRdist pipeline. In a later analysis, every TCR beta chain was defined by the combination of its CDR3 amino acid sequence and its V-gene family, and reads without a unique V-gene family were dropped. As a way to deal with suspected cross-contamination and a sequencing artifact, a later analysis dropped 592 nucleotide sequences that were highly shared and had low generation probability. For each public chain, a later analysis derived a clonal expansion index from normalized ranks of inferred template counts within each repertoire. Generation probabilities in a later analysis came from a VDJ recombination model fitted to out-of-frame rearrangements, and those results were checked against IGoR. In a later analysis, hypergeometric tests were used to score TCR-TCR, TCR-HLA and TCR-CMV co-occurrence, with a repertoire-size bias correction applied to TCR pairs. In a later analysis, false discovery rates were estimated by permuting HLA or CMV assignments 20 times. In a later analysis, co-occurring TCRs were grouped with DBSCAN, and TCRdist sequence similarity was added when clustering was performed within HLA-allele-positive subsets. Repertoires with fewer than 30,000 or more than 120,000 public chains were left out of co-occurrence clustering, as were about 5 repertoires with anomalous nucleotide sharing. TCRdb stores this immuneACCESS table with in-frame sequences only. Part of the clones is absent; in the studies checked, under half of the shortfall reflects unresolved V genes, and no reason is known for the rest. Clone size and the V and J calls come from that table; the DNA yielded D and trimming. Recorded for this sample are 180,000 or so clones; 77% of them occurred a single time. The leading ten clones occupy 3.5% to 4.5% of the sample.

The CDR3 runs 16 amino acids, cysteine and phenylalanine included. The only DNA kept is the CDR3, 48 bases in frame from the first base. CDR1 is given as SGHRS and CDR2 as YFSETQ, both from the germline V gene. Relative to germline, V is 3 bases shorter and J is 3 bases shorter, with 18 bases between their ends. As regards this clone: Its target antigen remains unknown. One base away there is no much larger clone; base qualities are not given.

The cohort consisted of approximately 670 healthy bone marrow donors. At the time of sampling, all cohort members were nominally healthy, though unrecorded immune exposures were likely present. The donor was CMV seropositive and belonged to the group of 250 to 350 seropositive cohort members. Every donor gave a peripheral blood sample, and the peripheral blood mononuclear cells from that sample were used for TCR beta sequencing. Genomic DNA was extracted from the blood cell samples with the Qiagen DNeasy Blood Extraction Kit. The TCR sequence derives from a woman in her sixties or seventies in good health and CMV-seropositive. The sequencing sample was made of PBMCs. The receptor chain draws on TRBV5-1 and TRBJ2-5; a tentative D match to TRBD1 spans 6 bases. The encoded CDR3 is CASSSGPSGTKETQYF. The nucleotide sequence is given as TGCGCCAGCAGCTCGGGACCTTCAGGGACAAAAGAGACCCAGTACTTC.